This entry describes one T cell receptor beta chain. Its antigen is not identified. This table comes from immunoSEQ multiplex PCR, and its TCRdb copy is limited to in-frame clones, with some not included. The data show approximately 10,000 clones, approximately 59% seen once. This sample stems from a study of neoadjuvant anti-PD-1 for oral cavity cancer. Background on the study: Around day 43, patients without progression received a fourth nivolumab dose before surgery. Findings and limits, study-wide: After neoadjuvant nivolumab, PBMC T cell clonality was significantly higher in non-responders than responders. Higher pretreatment blood Treg/Th17 ratios correlated with higher pretreatment blood and lower post-treatment tumor TCRbeta clonality.

Described time point: after neoadjuvant nivolumab, at surgical resection. The CDR3 sequence is 13 residues long. The V and J ends lost 4 bases and 5 bases respectively, with 14 bases between them. Germline CDR1 GTSNPN, CDR2 SVGIG (reference sequence). The specimen was PBMCs, collected after nivolumab (anti-PD-1) treatment. V gene TRBV30 combines with J gene TRBJ1-2, with no clear D. This receptor was obtained from a person aged 40-85 years with oral cavity squamous cell carcinoma. The CDR3: CAWIIPSGYGYTF. The CDR3 DNA reads TGTGCCTGGATTATCCCTTCGGGGTATGGCTACACCTTC.